This T cell receptor beta chain was found in a study of cytomegalovirus exposure and HLA in healthy donors. Notes on the study in general: Researchers catalogued some 160 TCR beta chains as cytomegalovirus-associated. For most TCR sequences rarity was the rule, although some public TCRs occurred in many donors. Under in vitro conditions, a few CMV-associated chains were confirmed as specific for CMV antigens.

Generated by immunoSEQ multiplex PCR, the TCRdb table keeps only in-frame clones and is missing some. This sample has tens of thousands of clones, with around 85% found just once. The donors were in the roughly 110-subject validation cohort; that cohort was separate from the roughly 730-subject first cohort. As to this clone: The antigen is unknown.

Specimen: PBMCs. The receptor comes from a man aged 30 to 45 in good health and CMV-seronegative.

The CDR3 DNA sequence: TGTGCCAGCAGTTTGACCGGGACAACCTTCACCTACGAGCAGTACTTC. Protein sequence: CASSLTGTTFTYEQYF. The chain employs TRBV6-5 and TRBJ2-7, with D tentatively TRBD1 (6 bases). V was cut by 4 bases and J by 2 bases, with 18 bases left in between. The CDR3 has 16 residues. The germline gives CDR1 MNHEY, CDR2 SVGAGI.